The rows below give T cell receptor beta chains drawn from one sample of a study of blood T cells in healthy people across ages. Each CDR3 protein gets one entry after TCRdb re-called the 5' RACE reads with MiXCR. Here the sample spans approximately 1,000,000 distinct CDR3 sequences, under 40% being singletons. Sequencing was done on a sample of blood. Source of these receptors: a man aged 18 to 35 in good health. CDR3s include the opening cysteine and the closing phenylalanine or tryptophan. Fields, in order: D gene, J gene, V gene, clone size, CDR3 protein, CDR3 DNA. A D gene is named only where the DNA matches it firmly. Only some rows state a clone size, as once, few, many or a class for expanded clones.

>-|TRBJ2-7|TRBV6-2/TRBV6-3|few
CASSYLGAGEQYF
TGTGCCAGCAGTTACCTGGGGGCAGGGGAGCAGTACTTC
>-|TRBJ1-5|TRBV6-6|-
CASSHNPQGQVDQPQHF
TGTGCCAGCAGTCATAATCCCCAGGGGCAAGTAGATCAGCCCCAGCATTTT
>-|TRBJ1-2|TRBV24-1|many
CATSDSDAPNYGYTF
TGTGCCACCAGTGACAGTGATGCCCCTAACTATGGCTACACCTTC
>-|TRBJ2-7|TRBV4-3|-
CASSQETTARYEQYF
TGCGCCAGCAGTCAAGAGACAACGGCGCGCTACGAGCAGTACTTC
>TRBD2|TRBJ2-4|TRBV3-1|-
CASSQEGTRNIQYF
TGTGCCAGCAGCCAAGAAGGGACTAGAAACATTCAGTACTTC
>-|TRBJ2-5|TRBV20-1|few
CSASPRTGQETQYF
TGCAGTGCTAGCCCTCGGACTGGGCAAGAGACCCAGTACTTC
>-|TRBJ1-1|TRBV7-9|-
CASSLETYRAGAEAFF
TGTGCCAGCAGCTTAGAGACCTACAGGGCGGGCGCTGAAGCTTTCTTT
>-|TRBJ1-3|TRBV7-9|once
CASSPGQFSTIYF
TGTGCCAGCAGCCCAGGACAGTTTAGCACCATATATTTT
>-|TRBJ1-2|TRBV28|few
CASSNREVYTF
TGTGCCAGCAGTAACAGGGAGGTCTACACCTTC
>-|TRBJ1-5|TRBV20-1|once
CSARDSLPTQPQHF
TGCAGTGCTAGAGATTCTCTTCCGACTCAGCCCCAGCATTTT
>TRBD1|TRBJ2-7|TRBV12-3/TRBV12-4|-
CASSPGTVSSSYNEQYF
TGTGCCAGCAGTCCCGGGACAGTCTCGAGCTCCTACAATGAGCAGTACTTC